This TCR beta chain was found in a study of shared T cell receptors in the human thymus. This CDR3 has 18 residues. CDR1 SGHNT and CDR2 YENEEA come from the germline V gene. With 1 base clipped from V and 4 bases from J, the junction kept 12 bases outside the gene matches. TCRdb keeps only in-frame clones here, not all; method: immunoSEQ multiplex PCR. The sample consists of hundreds of thousands of clones, 88% of them appearing once. A further study also used this sample, focusing on human thymus T cells. Per that study: Resections from corrective heart surgery provided thymus tissue.

The sample comprised thymocytes. This TCR was sampled from a boy under two years old with a congenital heart defect. This chain joins TRBV11-3 and TRBJ1-2; 10 bases map to TRBD1. The CDR3 region has the DNA TGTGCCAGCAGCTTAGGGGGACAGGGGTTTCACAACGGCTATGGCTACACCTTC. Amino acid sequence: CASSLGGQGFHNGYGYTF.